One sample yielded the 11 T cell receptor beta chains listed below, sequenced in a study of blood T cell repertoires in COVID-19. Profiled with immunoSEQ multiplex PCR; TCRdb holds only in-frame clones, not every one. The repertoire holds about 140,000 clones, approximately 82% seen once, with 10% in the top ten. Sequenced sample: peripheral blood. All receptors derive from a man in his fifties or sixties with active or convalescent COVID-19.

The chain combines TRBV19 with TRBJ1-4; D is unresolved. The CDR3 extends over 12 amino acids. CDR1 is LNHDA, CDR2 SQIVND, per germline (reference sequence). V dropped 2 bases and J dropped 7 bases, with 5 bases sitting between them. The CDR3 DNA reads as TGTGCCAGTAGTATAAGCCTTGAAAAACTGTTTTTT. It translates to CASSISLEKLFF.

This rearrangement joins TRBV11-3 to TRBJ1-5; no firm D call. V lost 4 bases and J lost 0, with 7 bases in between. The CDR3 extends over 14 amino acids. Germline CDR1 is SGHNT and CDR2 is YENEEA. CDR3 bases: TGTGCCAGCAGCTCCGGGAATAGCAATCAGCCCCAGCATTTT. This gives the protein CASSSGNSNQPQHF.

The chain recombines TRBV18 with TRBJ1-2; D not certain. Germline CDR1 and CDR2: KGHSH and LQKENI. There are 14 residues in the CDR3. The germline V and J ends were trimmed by 2 bases and 8 bases, with 15 bases remaining between them. CDR3 in amino acids: CASSPRSEPYGYTF. Written as DNA, the CDR3 is TGTGCCAGCTCACCAAGATCAGAACCATACGGCTACACCTTC.

This chain joins TRBV11-3 and TRBJ2-2, with 7 nucleotides matching TRBD1. The CDR3 covers 15 residues. The V and J ends lost 5 bases and 0 bases, in that order; junction bases with no gene match: 3. Germline assignment: CDR1 SGHNT and CDR2 YENEEA. The CDR3 DNA follows: TGTGCCAGCAGCCTGGGACAGACGAACACCGGGGAGCTGTTTTTT. It is translated as CASSLGQTNTGELFF.

This clone was recorded once. This sequence joins TRBV6-5 and TRBJ1-2, with D perhaps TRBD1 (5 bases). Germline CDR1 is MNHEY and CDR2 is SVGAGI. The CDR3 has 13 amino acids. The ends were cut back, 9 bases at V and 8 bases at J, with 19 bases in the middle. Here the CDR3 DNA reads TGTGCCAGTGGGGGGGGTATCCTGGAAGGCTACACCTTC. This encodes CASGGGILEGYTF.

V and J are TRBV4-3 and TRBJ1-6; 9 bases agree with TRBD1. Per the germline V gene, CDR1 is LGHNA and CDR2 is YSLEER. With 3 bases clipped from V and 2 bases from J, the junction kept 5 bases outside the gene matches. This CDR3 is 17 amino acids long. The CDR3 sequence is CASSHEQGAAYNSPLHF. The CDR3 region has the DNA TGCGCCAGCAGCCATGAACAGGGGGCGGCCTATAATTCACCCCTCCACTTT.

The chain combines TRBV28 with TRBJ1-4, with 7 bases fitting TRBD1. Germline trimming cut 10 bases from V and 8 bases from J; bases unmatched to any gene: 13. Germline CDR1 and CDR2: MDHEN and SYDVKM. The CDR3 contains 14 residues. The chain's CDR3 is CAINQRGLEEKLFF. Here the CDR3 DNA reads TGTGCCATCAACCAAAGGGGGCTAGAGGAAAAACTGTTTTTT.

CDR3 nucleotide sequence: TGTGCCAGCAGTACGACAGGGGGTAAAGAGACCCAGTACTTC. It codes for CASSTTGGKETQYF. This chain connects TRBV6-5 to TRBJ2-5; 9 nucleotides agree with TRBD1. CDR3 size: 14 residues. V lost 5 bases to trimming and J lost 3 bases; unmatched junction nucleotides: 4. The germline CDR1 and CDR2 sequences are MNHEY and SVGAGI.

This chain connects TRBV2 to TRBJ2-5; a weak D match, TRBD2 (6 bases). Trimming removed 7 bases from V and 5 bases from J, with 20 bases in between. The CDR3 has 15 residues. In germline, CDR1 is SNHLY, CDR2 FYNNEI. The CDR3 nucleotides are TGTGCCAGCATGGAAGGGACTCCCCTGGAGGAGACCCAGTACTTC. Translated, it gives CASMEGTPLEETQYF. The full variable domain, with the rest looked up from reference TRBV2 and TRBJ2-5, is EPEVTQTPSHQVTQMGQEVILRCVPISNHLYFYWYRQILGQKVEFLVSFYNNEISEKSEIFDDQFSVERPDGSNFTLKIRSTKLEDSAMYFCASMEGTPLEETQYFGPGTRLLVL.

V usage is TRBV6-2 or TRBV6-3 and J usage is TRBJ1-4, with 8 positions matching TRBD1. Germline trimming cut 6 bases from V and 0 bases from J; bases unmatched to any gene: 9. Germline CDR1 is MNHEY and CDR2 is SVGEGT. The CDR3 totals 17 residues. In DNA, the CDR3 is TGTGCCAGCAGCGGGACAGGAAGACCCACAACTAATGAAAAACTGTTTTTT. The encoded protein is CASSGTGRPTTNEKLFF.

The rearrangement uses TRBV11-2 and TRBJ2-7; D possibly corresponds to TRBD1 (5 bases). The CDR3 runs 15 residues. The V gene's germline CDR1 is SGHAT and CDR2 FQNNGV. The V and J ends lost 3 bases and 5 bases respectively, with 17 bases between them. In DNA, the CDR3 is TGTGCCAGCAGCTTTTCGACAGCGCCTACGCACGAGCAGTACGTC. This encodes CASSFSTAPTHEQYV.